This passage covers 26 T cell receptor beta chains from one sample sequenced in a study of CD8 T cells in Susac syndrome. Reverse transcription used roughly 0.45 to 1 ug RNA and random hexamers. TCRdb re-called the immunoSEQ multiplex PCR reads through MiXCR, storing one row per CDR3 protein. Of roughly 200,000 distinct CDR3 sequences in the sample, 90% to 97% were seen once. Sequencing input: CD4+ T cells from PBMCs. These TCRs come from a human donor with multiple sclerosis.

The chain uses TRBV3-1 and TRBJ2-1, with TRBD2 matching over 7 bases. Germline lookup yields CDR1 LGHDT and CDR2 YNNKEL (reference sequence). Losses at the gene ends were 0 bases for V and 2 bases for J; bases not matched to a gene: 1. The CDR3 spans 15 residues. The CDR3 spells CASSQDGTTYNEQFF. In DNA form, the CDR3 reads TGTGCCAGCAGCCAAGACGGGACTACCTACAATGAGCAGTTCTTC.

V gene TRBV6-2 or TRBV6-3 combines with J gene TRBJ2-7, with D possibly being TRBD1 (6 bases). The CDR3 is made up of 15 amino acids. Trimming stripped 7 bases from V and 2 bases from J, with 18 bases between. Germline V CDR1 and CDR2: MNHEY, SVGEGT. CDR3 in amino acids: CASTLPTQGTYEQYF. CDR3 in DNA: TGTGCCAGCACCTTACCGACTCAGGGGACCTACGAGCAGTACTTC.

This sequence joins TRBV12-5 and TRBJ2-1; TRBD2 aligns across 11 bases. CDR1 and CDR2 (germline): LGHNT, FRNRAP. Unmatched junction bases numbered 5, after V lost 7 bases and J lost 9 bases. CDR3 length: 13 residues. The CDR3 reads CASVAGGRVEQFF. CDR3 in DNA: TGTGCTAGTGTAGCGGGGGGGCGAGTTGAGCAGTTCTTC.

V usage is TRBV12-3 or TRBV12-4 and J usage is TRBJ2-3, with unresolved D. The CDR3 consists of 11 residues. V shed 7 bases and J shed 4 bases, with 6 bases lying between them. CDR3 coding DNA: TGTGCCAGCACCCTGGCAGATACGCAGTATTTT. Translating it yields CASTLADTQYF.

The chain combines TRBV29-1 with TRBJ2-3; D perhaps matches TRBD1 (6 bases). Germline CDR1 and CDR2: SQVTM and ANQGSEA. The CDR3 loop spans 13 amino acids. Trimming cost V 6 bases and J 1 base, with 11 bases left between them. CDR3 nucleotides: TGCAGCGTGGACAGCGGAGGCACAGATACGCAGTATTTT. This encodes CSVDSGGTDTQYF.

The sample holds one count of this clonotype. The CDR3 loop reads CASLGTYNEQFF. For the CDR3, the DNA is TGTGCCAGCCTTGGAACTTACAATGAGCAGTTCTTC. This chain connects TRBV12-3 or TRBV12-4 to TRBJ2-1; D is ambiguous. The CDR3 is 12 residues long. The V gene lost 8 bases and the J gene lost 4 bases, with 9 bases spanning the gap.

This chain uses TRBV12-3 or TRBV12-4 with TRBJ2-6, with TRBD1 matching over 8 bases. Trimming cost V 6 bases and J 2 bases; bases outside gene matches: 3. This CDR3 has 15 amino acids. The CDR3 sequence is CASRTQGAGANVLTF. In nucleotides, the CDR3 is TGTGCCAGCAGGACACAGGGGGCTGGGGCCAACGTCCTGACTTTC.

The CDR3 DNA is TGTGCCAGCAGCCCCCCGGGACCTCGGGAGACCCAGTACTTC. Translating gives CASSPPGPRETQYF. The rearrangement joins TRBV9 to TRBJ2-5; tentatively, D is TRBD1 or TRBD2 (5 bases each). Germline CDR1 reads SGDLS; CDR2 reads YYNGEE. The CDR3 loop spans 14 amino acids. Trimming stripped 4 bases from V and 5 bases from J, with 15 bases between.

The gene calls are TRBV7-2 and TRBJ2-7; D perhaps matches TRBD2 (7 bases). The V end lost 6 bases, the J end lost 2 bases, and 14 bases lay between the germline ends. Germline CDR1 reads SGHTA; CDR2 reads FQGNSA. CDR3 length equals 14 residues. The CDR3 nucleotides read TGTGCCAGCAGACCCGGGGGGCCCACCTACGAGCAGTACTTC. It encodes CASRPGGPTYEQYF.

This sequence joins TRBV11-3 and TRBJ1-4, with D unresolved. The CDR3 totals 15 residues. CDR1 and CDR2 from the germline V gene are SGHNT and YENEEA. V was shortened by 4 bases and J by 2 bases, with 11 bases between the two germline ends. CDR3 DNA sequence: TGTGCCAGCAGCTCAAATACGGGGACTAATGAAAAACTGTTTTTT. Translation: CASSSNTGTNEKLFF. The full variable domain, rest sourced from reference TRBV11-3 and TRBJ1-4, is EAGVVQSPRYKIIEKKQPVAFWCNPISGHNTLYWYLQNLGQGPELLIRYENEEAVDDSQLPKDRFSAERLKGVDSTLKIQPAELGDSAVYLCASSSNTGTNEKLFFGSGTQLSVL.

V gene TRBV24-1 combines with J gene TRBJ1-2; maybe TRBD1 (6 bases). The CDR3 consists of 16 residues. V lost 3 bases and J 3 bases, leaving 16 bases between the germline ends. The V gene's germline CDR1 is KGHDR and CDR2 SFDVKD. The CDR3 protein is CATSDETGNSHYGYTF. CDR3 DNA sequence: TGTGCCACCAGTGATGAGACAGGCAACTCTCACTATGGCTACACCTTC.

V gene TRBV4-3 combines with J gene TRBJ2-7, with TRBD2 matching 10 bases. Germline V gene lookup returns CDR1 LGHNA and CDR2 YSLEER. V shed 1 base and J 3 bases; nucleotides not matched to a gene: 9. The length of the CDR3 is 17 residues. The CDR3 region is CASSQAATSGQVYEQYF. The CDR3 DNA reads TGCGCCAGCAGCCAAGCCGCGACTAGCGGGCAAGTCTACGAGCAGTACTTC.

The rearrangement uses TRBV10-3 and TRBJ2-7; 12 bases are shared with TRBD1. CDR1 ENHRY and CDR2 SYGVKD come from the germline V gene. CDR3 length: 13 amino acids. With 8 bases clipped from V and 7 bases from J, the junction kept 6 bases outside the gene matches. The CDR3 protein is CAIAGQGAKEQYF. The CDR3 bases are TGTGCCATCGCGGGACAGGGGGCGAAGGAGCAGTACTTC.

This chain links TRBV10-3 with TRBJ2-7; 10 nucleotides match TRBD1. CDR1 is ENHRY and CDR2 is SYGVKD in the germline V gene. Trimming removed 4 bases from V and 4 bases from J; junction bases left unmatched: 1. This CDR3 has 13 residues. CDR3 region: CAISGGQGYEQYF. In DNA form, the CDR3 reads TGTGCCATCAGTGGGGGACAGGGGTACGAGCAGTACTTC.

The genes are TRBV20-1 and TRBJ1-6; 8 nucleotides line up with TRBD1. V was pared by 4 bases and J by 7 bases, with 6 bases of the junction left unmatched. Germline-derived CDR1 and CDR2 are DFQATT and SNEGSKA (reference sequence). The CDR3 loop spans 14 amino acids. CDR3 in amino acids: CSATQGAPNSPLHF. The DNA of the CDR3 is TGCAGTGCTACTCAGGGGGCGCCGAATTCACCCCTCCACTTT.

The chain carries TRBV19 and TRBJ1-2; D gene uncertain. With 5 bases removed from V and 0 bases from J, the gap between germline ends came to 7 bases. The length of the CDR3 is 13 residues. Germline V gene data show CDR1 as LNHDA and CDR2 as SQIVND (reference sequence). CDR3 nucleotides: TGTGCCAGTAGTCCTACCGCTAACTATGGCTACACCTTC. Its translation is CASSPTANYGYTF.

This sequence joins TRBV12-3 or TRBV12-4 and TRBJ2-2; 9 positions agree with TRBD2. Trimming at V came to 6 bases and at J to 7 bases, leaving 6 bases not matched to a gene. This CDR3 has 14 amino acids. The CDR3 DNA follows: TGTGCCAGCAGGGTAGCGGGGGCGCACGGGGAGCTGTTTTTT. Protein: CASRVAGAHGELFF.

V usage is TRBV7-8 and J usage is TRBJ2-1; 7 nucleotides match TRBD1. Unmatched junction bases numbered 4, after V lost 1 base and J lost 4 bases. Germline V gene sequence: CDR1 SGHVS, CDR2 FQNEAQ. CDR3 length equals 15 residues. CDR3 in amino acids: CASSLEGQMYNEQFF. The CDR3 region has the DNA TGTGCCAGCAGCTTAGAGGGACAGATGTACAATGAGCAGTTCTTC. Based on the CDR3 plus reference TRBV7-8 and TRBJ2-1, the full variable domain is GAGVSQSPRYKVAKRGQDVALRCDPISGHVSLFWYQQALGQGPEFLTYFQNEAQLDKSGLPSDRFFAERPEGSVSTLKIQRTQQEDSAVYLCASSLEGQMYNEQFFGPGTRLTVL.

The genes are TRBV24-1 and TRBJ2-3, with D unresolved. There are 11 residues in the CDR3. The germline CDR1 and CDR2 sequences are KGHDR and SFDVKD. V lost 8 bases and J lost 2, with 4 bases in between. As DNA, the CDR3 is TGTGCCACCACGGACACAGATACGCAGTATTTT. Amino acid sequence: CATTDTDTQYF.

J is TRBJ2-7 and V is TRBV20-1; D possibly matches TRBD1 or TRBD2 (6 bases each). Germline assignment: CDR1 DFQATT and CDR2 SNEGSKA (reference sequence). This CDR3 has 15 amino acids. Trimming removed 5 bases from V and 0 bases from J, with 17 bases in between. The DNA for the CDR3 is TGCAGTGCTGTAGCGGACAGCCGAAGCTCCTACGAGCAGTACTTC. Protein: CSAVADSRSSYEQYF.

The chain has TRBV24-1 and TRBJ2-1; TRBD2 is a possible D gene (6 bases). The germline V gene encodes CDR1 KGHDR and CDR2 SFDVKD. The CDR3 contains 15 residues. Trimming stripped 9 bases from V and 0 bases from J, with 14 bases between. This CDR3 is CATLGGASSYNEQFF. DNA for the CDR3: TGTGCCACCCTCGGCGGGGCGAGCTCCTACAATGAGCAGTTCTTC.

The rearrangement uses TRBV6-5 and TRBJ1-3; a weak D match, TRBD1 (5 bases). CDR3 length: 15 residues. Germline CDR1 and CDR2: MNHEY and SVGAGI. Trimming left V 0 bases short and J 2 bases short, with 8 bases between. DNA of the CDR3: TGTGCCAGCAGTTACTCACGGGGCACTGGAAACACCATATATTTT. Residues: CASSYSRGTGNTIYF.

This chain joins TRBV9 and TRBJ2-7, with D possibly matching TRBD2 (5 bases). This CDR3 spans 14 amino acids. In germline, CDR1 is SGDLS, CDR2 YYNGEE. V was pared by 3 bases and J by 5 bases, with 15 bases between. The CDR3 DNA follows: TGTGCCAGCAGCGGAGGGCCCGGCGTCGACGAGCAGTACTTC. Translation: CASSGGPGVDEQYF.

In this sample, this clonotype turned up a few times. The V and J genes are TRBV4-3 and TRBJ1-5; maybe TRBD1 (5 bases). The V gene's germline CDR1 is LGHNA and CDR2 YSLEER. This CDR3 contains 14 residues. V lost 5 bases and J 7 bases, leaving 15 bases between the germline ends. The CDR3 nucleotides read TGCGCCAGCAGCTCGGAGCGGGGGGACCAGCCCCAGCATTTT. Translating gives CASSSERGDQPQHF.

V usage is TRBV6-6 and J usage is TRBJ2-5; D is unresolved. CDR3 length equals 12 residues. Germline V gene data show CDR1 as MNHNY and CDR2 as SVGAGI (reference sequence). The V end lost 2 bases, the J end lost 5 bases, and 6 bases lay between the germline ends. The CDR3 here is CASSYVGETQYF. CDR3 nucleotides: TGTGCCAGCAGTTACGTTGGTGAGACCCAGTACTTC.

The chain couples TRBV12-3 or TRBV12-4 to TRBJ2-5; D is possibly TRBD2 (6 bases). CDR3 length: 12 amino acids. Between the trimmed V and J ends, which lost 0 bases and 7 bases, there was a span of 6 bases. This CDR3 is CASSLARGTQYF. The CDR3 DNA reads as TGTGCCAGCAGTTTAGCGCGGGGGACCCAGTACTTC.